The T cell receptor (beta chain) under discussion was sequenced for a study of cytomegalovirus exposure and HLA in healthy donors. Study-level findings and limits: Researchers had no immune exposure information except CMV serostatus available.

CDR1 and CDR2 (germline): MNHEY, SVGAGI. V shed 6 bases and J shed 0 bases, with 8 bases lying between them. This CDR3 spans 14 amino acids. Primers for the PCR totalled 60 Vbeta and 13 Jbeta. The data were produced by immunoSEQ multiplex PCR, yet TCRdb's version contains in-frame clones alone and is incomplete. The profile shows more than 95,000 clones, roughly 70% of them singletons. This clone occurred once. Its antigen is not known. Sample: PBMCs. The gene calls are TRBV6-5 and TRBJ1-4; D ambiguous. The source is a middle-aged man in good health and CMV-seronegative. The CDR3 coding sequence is TGTGCCAGCAGGCGAGGAGCAACTAATGAAAAACTGTTTTTT. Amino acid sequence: CASRRGATNEKLFF.